Listed here is a single T cell receptor beta chain. This entry belongs to a study of blood T cell repertoires in COVID-19. The overall study: T cells, B-cell-depleted T cells, or PBMCs provided the cDNA or gDNA that served as material.

This table comes from immunoSEQ multiplex PCR, and its TCRdb copy is limited to in-frame clones, with some not included. The data contain under 55,000 clones, about 85% of them singletons. The receptor was derived from a woman at least 80 years old with active COVID-19. The material sequenced was peripheral blood.

In DNA, the CDR3 is TGCGCCAGCAGCCAAGATCGAGGGACACTGAACACTGAAGCTTTCTTT. Translation gives CASSQDRGTLNTEAFF. The chain joins TRBV4-3 to TRBJ1-1; tentatively, D is TRBD1 (6 bases). The V gene lost 0 bases and the J gene lost 0 bases, with 11 bases spanning the gap. Germline assignment: CDR1 LGHNA and CDR2 YSLEER. The CDR3 loop spans 16 amino acids.